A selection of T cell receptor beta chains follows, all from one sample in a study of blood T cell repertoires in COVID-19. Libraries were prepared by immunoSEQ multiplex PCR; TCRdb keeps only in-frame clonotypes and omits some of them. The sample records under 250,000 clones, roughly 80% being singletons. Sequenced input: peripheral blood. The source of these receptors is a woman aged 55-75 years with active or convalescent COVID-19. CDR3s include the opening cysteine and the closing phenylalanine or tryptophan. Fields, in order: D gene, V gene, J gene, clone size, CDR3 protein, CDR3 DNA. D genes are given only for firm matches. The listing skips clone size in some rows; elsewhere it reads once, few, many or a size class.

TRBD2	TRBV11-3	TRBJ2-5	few	CASSRRASGTEGTQYF	TGTGCCAGCAGCCGCCGAGCTAGCGGGACGGAGGGGACCCAGTACTTC
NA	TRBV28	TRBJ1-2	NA	CASSLFQGGGYTF	TGTGCCAGCAGTTTATTCCAGGGAGGCGGCTACACCTTC
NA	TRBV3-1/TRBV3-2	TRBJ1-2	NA	CASSPSGRRPGPGYTF	TGTGCCAGCAGCCCTAGCGGTAGACGGCCCGGACCAGGCTACACCTTC
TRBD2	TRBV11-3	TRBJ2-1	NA	CASSNPTSGTSYNEQFF	TGTGCCAGCAGCAACCCGACTAGCGGGACCTCCTACAATGAGCAGTTCTTC
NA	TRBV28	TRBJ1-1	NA	CATKGGTEAFF	TGTGCCACCAAGGGCGGGACTGAAGCTTTCTTT
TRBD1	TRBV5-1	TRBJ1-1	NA	CASSPGQAMNTEAFF	TGCGCCAGCAGCCCCGGACAGGCTATGAACACTGAAGCTTTCTTT
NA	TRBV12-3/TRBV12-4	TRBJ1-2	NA	CASSQWEGGGYTF	TGTGCCAGCAGCCAATGGGAGGGGGGAGGCTACACCTTC
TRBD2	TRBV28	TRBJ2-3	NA	CASSEPGLGMVDTQYF	TGTGCCAGCAGTGAACCGGGACTAGGAATGGTAGATACGCAGTATTTT
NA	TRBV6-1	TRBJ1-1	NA	CASSERGTEAFF	TGTGCCAGCAGTGAAAGGGGGACTGAAGCTTTCTTT
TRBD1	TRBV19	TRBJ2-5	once	CASSEGARETQYF	TGTGCCAGTAGTGAGGGGGCCAGGGAGACCCAGTACTTC
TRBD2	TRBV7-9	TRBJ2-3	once	CASSFVGRGSDTQYF	TGTGCCAGCAGCTTCGTCGGGAGGGGTTCAGATACGCAGTATTTT
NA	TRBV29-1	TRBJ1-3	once	CSGAAGAGNTIYF	TGCAGCGGAGCGGCCGGGGCTGGAAACACCATATATTTT
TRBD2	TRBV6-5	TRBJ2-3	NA	CASSKGLAGVGTQYF	TGTGCCAGCAGTAAGGGACTAGCGGGAGTAGGTACGCAGTATTTT
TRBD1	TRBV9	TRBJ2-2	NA	CASSVAGTANTGELFF	TGTGCCAGCAGCGTAGCAGGGACAGCTAACACCGGGGAGCTGTTTTTT
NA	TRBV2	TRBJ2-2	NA	CASSEGRTGELFF	TGTGCCAGCAGTGAAGGTAGAACCGGGGAGCTGTTTTTT
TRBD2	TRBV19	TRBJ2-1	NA	CASRLLAGGRNEQFF	TGTGCCAGTAGACTACTAGCGGGAGGGCGTAATGAGCAGTTCTTC
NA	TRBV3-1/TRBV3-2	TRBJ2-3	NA	CASSQAGPSTDTQYF	TGTGCCAGCAGCCAGGCGGGGCCGAGCACAGATACGCAGTATTTT
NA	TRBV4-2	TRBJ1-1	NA	CASSQAGGDVEAFF	TGTGCCAGCAGCCAAGCTGGGGGCGACGTTGAAGCTTTCTTT
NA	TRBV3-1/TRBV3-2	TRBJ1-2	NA	CASSQNGVNYGYTF	TGTGCCAGCAGCCAAAACGGGGTTAACTATGGCTACACCTTC
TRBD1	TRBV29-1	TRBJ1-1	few	CSVVGVTGRNTEAFF	TGCAGCGTTGTAGGGGTGACAGGGAGGAACACTGAAGCTTTCTTT
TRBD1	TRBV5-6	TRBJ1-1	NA	CASSLNPRGLTEAFF	TGTGCCAGCAGCTTGAACCCCAGGGGGTTAACTGAAGCTTTCTTT
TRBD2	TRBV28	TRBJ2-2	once	CASSPLAGGSNTGELFF	TGTGCCAGCAGCCCACTAGCGGGAGGATCCAACACCGGGGAGCTGTTTTTT
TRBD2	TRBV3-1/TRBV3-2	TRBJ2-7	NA	CASSPPGLAGEQYF	TGTGCCAGCAGCCCCCCGGGACTAGCGGGCGAGCAGTACTTC
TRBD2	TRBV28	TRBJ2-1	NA	CASSLPGGGYNEQFF	TGTGCCAGCAGTTTACCGGGGGGAGGCTACAATGAGCAGTTCTTC
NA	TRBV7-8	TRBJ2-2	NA	CASSSRLVVGGELFF	TGTGCCAGCAGCTCCCGACTAGTCGTTGGCGGGGAGCTGTTTTTT
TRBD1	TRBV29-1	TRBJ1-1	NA	CSVQDRGTEAFF	TGCAGCGTCCAAGACAGGGGCACTGAAGCTTTCTTT
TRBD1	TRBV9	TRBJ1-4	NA	CASSLGQGGNEKLFF	TGTGCCAGCAGCCTAGGACAGGGTGGTAATGAAAAACTGTTTTTT
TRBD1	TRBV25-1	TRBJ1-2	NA	CASSERSGGPYGYTF	TGTGCCAGCAGTGAACGGTCAGGGGGACCCTATGGCTACACCTTC
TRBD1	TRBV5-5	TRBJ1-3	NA	CASSLVVRGNSGNTIYF	TGTGCCAGCAGCTTGGTCGTCAGGGGGAACTCTGGAAACACCATATATTTT
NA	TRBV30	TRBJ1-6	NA	CAWSAGHRSSYNSPLHF	TGTGCCTGGAGTGCCGGACACCGGAGCTCCTATAATTCACCCCTCCACTTT
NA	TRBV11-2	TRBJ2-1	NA	CASSRQRGTYNEQFF	TGTGCCAGCAGCCGCCAGAGAGGCACCTACAATGAGCAGTTCTTC
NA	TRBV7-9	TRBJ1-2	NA	CASSYLETGGYTF	TGTGCCAGCAGCTACCTGGAGACGGGGGGCTACACCTTC
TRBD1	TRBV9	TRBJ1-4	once	CASSAAGTGQPQKLFF	TGTGCCAGCAGCGCCGCAGGGACAGGCCAGCCCCAAAAACTGTTTTTT